The 17 T cell receptor beta chains below all came from one sample that was sequenced in a study of blood T cell repertoires in COVID-19. Measured with immunoSEQ multiplex PCR; TCRdb has only the in-frame clones, and not every one. This sample has fewer than 600,000 clones, with around nine tenths found just once. The specimen sequenced was PBMCs or T cells enriched from blood (not recorded which). These receptors were collected from a woman between 40 and 50 years old who had recovered from COVID-19.

The chain is built from TRBV30 and TRBJ2-5; 9 bases match TRBD2. This CDR3 comprises 15 residues. Germline CDR1 is GTSNPN and CDR2 is SVGIG (reference sequence). Losses at the gene ends were 3 bases for V and 5 bases for J; bases not matched to a gene: 10. This chain's CDR3 is CAWRIGLAFLETQYF. The CDR3, as DNA: TGTGCCTGGAGAATTGGACTAGCGTTTTTGGAGACCCAGTACTTC.

The gene calls are TRBV4-2 and TRBJ2-3; the match to TRBD2 covers 7 bases. Germline CDR1 LGHNA, CDR2 YNFKEQ. J was trimmed by 5 bases and V by 1 base; bases with no gene match: 6. The CDR3 consists of 15 residues. The DNA for the CDR3 is TGTGCCAGCAGCCAAGGTCCAGCGGGAATAGATACGCAGTATTTT. Residues: CASSQGPAGIDTQYF.

The chain uses TRBV18 and TRBJ2-1; 12 bases line up with TRBD2. Germline V gene lookup returns CDR1 KGHSH and CDR2 LQKENI. The CDR3 spans 17 residues. The junction had 10 bases not matched to a gene; V was cut back by 5 bases and J by 5 bases. The CDR3 sequence: CASSNLRTSGTNNEQFF. DNA of the CDR3: TGTGCCAGCTCAAACCTTCGGACTAGCGGGACCAACAATGAGCAGTTCTTC.

In this sample, this clone turned up once. This rearrangement joins TRBV6-5 to TRBJ2-1; possibly TRBD1 for D (5 bases). The CDR3 sequence is 13 residues long. Germline V gene data show CDR1 as MNHEY and CDR2 as SVGAGI. Trimming cost V 7 bases and J 8 bases, with 15 bases left between them. Here the CDR3 DNA reads TGTGCCAGCACCAATTCGTGGGGCGATGAGCAGTTCTTC. Protein: CASTNSWGDEQFF.

The chain carries TRBV7-8 and TRBJ2-7; 9 bases line up with TRBD2. Germline trimming cut 5 bases from V and 1 base from J; bases unmatched to any gene: 12. This CDR3 region has 17 residues. Per germline, CDR1 SGHVS and CDR2 FQNEAQ. As DNA, the CDR3 is TGTGCCAGCAGCCGGACTAGCGCGATGGTAGTTTCCTACGAGCAGTACTTC. Translation: CASSRTSAMVVSYEQYF.

This chain links TRBV30 with TRBJ2-7; perhaps TRBD2 as D (6 bases). The CDR3 has 14 residues. The V gene lost 4 bases and the J gene lost 4 bases, with 17 bases spanning the gap. Germline loops: CDR1 GTSNPN, CDR2 SVGIG (reference sequence). The CDR3 DNA sequence: TGTGCCTGGAAAATGCGTGGGGGGTCGTACGAGCAGTACTTC. It specifies CAWKMRGGSYEQYF.

In this sample, this clone turned up once. The chain couples TRBV4-3 to TRBJ1-2; 7 nucleotides agree with TRBD1. J gave up 4 bases and V 0 bases, and 8 bases lay outside the gene matches. The CDR3 spans 16 residues. The germline gives CDR1 LGHNA, CDR2 YSLEER. The CDR3 DNA follows: TGCGCCAGCAGCCAAGACCCAACAGGGGACTTCTATGGCTACACCTTC. The encoded protein is CASSQDPTGDFYGYTF.

The chain uses TRBV5-4 and TRBJ2-1; 9 bases fit TRBD2. The CDR3 runs 16 residues. Trimming took 2 bases from V and 4 from J; bases not matched to a gene: 7. From germline, CDR1 is SGHNT and CDR2 YYREEE (reference sequence). CDR3 protein: CASSFFSGSGYNEQFF. The CDR3 bases are TGTGCCAGCAGCTTTTTTAGCGGGAGTGGGTACAATGAGCAGTTCTTC.

The genes are TRBV5-1 and TRBJ1-1, with unresolved D. The CDR3 has 14 amino acids. V was shortened by 1 base and J by 0 bases, with 7 bases between the two germline ends. From germline, CDR1 is SGHRS and CDR2 YFSETQ. Here the CDR3 DNA reads TGCGCCAGCAGCTTGATTGGAGTGAACACTGAAGCTTTCTTT. Translation: CASSLIGVNTEAFF.

This clone has at least ten counts. The rearrangement links TRBV19 to TRBJ1-5; 8 bases are a match to TRBD1. CDR1 LNHDA and CDR2 SQIVND come from the germline V gene (reference sequence). The CDR3 length is 14 residues. V lost 3 bases and J lost 11; bases outside the gene matches: 9. The CDR3 protein is CASSIGQGAQAQHF. CDR3 bases: TGTGCCAGTAGTATCGGGCAGGGGGCTCAAGCCCAGCATTTT.

This chain connects TRBV14 to TRBJ2-5; possible D gene TRBD2, 5 bases. Germline V CDR1 and CDR2: SGHDN, FVKESK. The CDR3 spans 15 residues. Trimming removed 2 bases from V and 1 base from J, with 11 bases in between. The CDR3 region has the DNA TGTGCCAGCAGCCAATGGGAGCCCCTCCAAGAGACCCAGTACTTC. It specifies CASSQWEPLQETQYF.

The rearrangement links TRBV19 to TRBJ2-1; 7 nucleotides align to TRBD2. The V gene's germline CDR1 is LNHDA and CDR2 SQIVND (reference sequence). Trimming at V came to 3 bases and at J to 12 bases, leaving 8 bases not matched to a gene. The CDR3 covers 13 residues. The chain's CDR3 is CASSIGGGSGQFF. In nucleotides, the CDR3 is TGTGCCAGTAGTATCGGAGGCGGGAGTGGGCAGTTCTTC.

The chain has TRBV7-9 and TRBJ1-2, with D unresolved. The CDR3 contains 12 residues. V shed 1 base and J shed 14 bases, with 14 bases lying between them. Germline values: CDR1 SEHNR, CDR2 FQNEAQ (reference sequence). This chain's CDR3 is CASSLGERPLTF. The CDR3 nucleotides read TGTGCCAGCAGCTTAGGGGAGCGGCCCCTTACCTTC.

This chain uses TRBV5-1 with TRBJ1-1; a possible D gene is TRBD1 (5 bases). V was clipped by 3 bases and J by 1 base, with 16 bases between them. This CDR3 comprises 16 residues. Germline V gene sequence: CDR1 SGHRS, CDR2 YFSETQ. The CDR3 DNA reads TGCGCCAGCAGCTCGAGTGGGGTAAGGGGGAACACTGAAGCTTTCTTT. It translates to CASSSSGVRGNTEAFF. The whole variable domain, remainder taken from reference TRBV5-1 and TRBJ1-1, is KAGVTQTPRYLIKTRGQQVTLSCSPISGHRSVSWYQQTPGQGLQFLFEYFSETQRNKGNFPGRFSGRQFSNSRSEMNVSTLELGDSALYLCASSSSGVRGNTEAFFGQGTRLTVV.

V is TRBV5-6 and J is TRBJ1-2, with D perhaps matching TRBD1 (6 bases). The CDR3 has 15 amino acids. Germline loops: CDR1 SGHDT, CDR2 YYEEEE. Trimming pared 2 bases from V and 2 bases from J, leaving 13 bases between. CDR3 residues: CASSFVGGLNYGYTF. The DNA for the CDR3 is TGTGCCAGCAGCTTTGTCGGGGGGCTAAACTATGGCTACACCTTC.

The chain joins TRBV24-1 to TRBJ2-1; D perhaps matches TRBD1 (6 bases). CDR1 is KGHDR, CDR2 SFDVKD, per germline. CDR3 size: 16 residues. V dropped 0 bases and J dropped 0 bases, with 8 bases sitting between them. The CDR3 nucleotides read TGTGCCACCAGTGATTTGGACAGGTACTCCTACAATGAGCAGTTCTTC. It yields the protein CATSDLDRYSYNEQFF.

J is TRBJ2-7 and V is TRBV1; the table names TRBD2, a call not compared with the DNA. TRBV1 is annotated as a pseudogene. This CDR3 spans 14 amino acids. CDR3 in DNA: TGCACCAGCAGCCAAGATGGACTCTCCTACGAGCAGTACTTC. It translates to CTSSQDGLSYEQYF.